This T cell receptor (beta chain) was captured in a study of T cells in localized non-small cell lung cancer. Using immunoSEQ multiplex PCR, the repertoire was profiled, and TCRdb retains in-frame clones only, with some absent. The sample lists roughly 34,000 clones, around 84% occurring once. The germline gives CDR1 ENHRY, CDR2 SYGVKD. The V and J ends lost 4 bases and 5 bases respectively, with 12 bases between them. The CDR3 loop spans 14 amino acids. The chain uses TRBV10-3 and TRBJ1-5; TRBD1 is a possible D gene (6 bases). Specimen: peripheral blood, collected before any cancer treatment. This clonotype was obtained from a male donor at least 60 years old with stage II squamous cell lung carcinoma. The CDR3 DNA reads as TGTGCCATCAGTGTGGGGGGCGGAGATCAGCCCCAGCATTTT. Protein: CAISVGGGDQPQHF.